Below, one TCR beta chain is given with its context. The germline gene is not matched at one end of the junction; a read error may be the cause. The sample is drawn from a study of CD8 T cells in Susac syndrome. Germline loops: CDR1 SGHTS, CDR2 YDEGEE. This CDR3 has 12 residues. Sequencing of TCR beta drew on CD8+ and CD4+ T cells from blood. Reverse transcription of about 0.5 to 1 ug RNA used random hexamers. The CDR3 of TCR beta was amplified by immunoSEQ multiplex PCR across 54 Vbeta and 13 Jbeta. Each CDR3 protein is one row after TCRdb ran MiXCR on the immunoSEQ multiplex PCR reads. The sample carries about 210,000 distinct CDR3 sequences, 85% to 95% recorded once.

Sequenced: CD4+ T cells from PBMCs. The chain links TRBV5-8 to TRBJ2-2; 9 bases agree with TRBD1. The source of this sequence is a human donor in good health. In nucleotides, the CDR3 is TGCTACAGGGGGCTTAACACCGGGGAGCTGTTTTTT. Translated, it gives CYRGLNTGELFF.